This TCR beta chain is drawn from a study of blood T cell repertoires in COVID-19. On the study more broadly: The United States, Italy and Spain provided the acute and convalescent COVID-19 samples. From T cells, B-cell-depleted T cells, or PBMCs came the material, which was cDNA or gDNA.

This CDR3 region has 15 residues. Between the trimmed V and J ends, which lost 4 bases and 1 base, there was a span of 13 bases. CDR1 is SGHTA and CDR2 is FQGNSA in the germline V gene. Authors' processing steps: Researchers report that nucleated cell counts were estimated from reference gene primer amplification. The method was immunoSEQ multiplex PCR; TCRdb's version includes in-frame clones alone and lacks a portion of them. The V and J calls and clone size are taken from that table; D and trimming were inferred from the DNA. The profile shows 35,000 to 55,000 clones, around 90% of them singletons.

The TCR comes from a man aged 45 to 65 with active COVID-19. The sequenced material came from peripheral blood. The chain carries TRBV7-2 and TRBJ1-1; tentatively, D is TRBD1 (6 bases). The CDR3 sequence is CASSSLDRKNTEAFF. In DNA form, the CDR3 reads TGTGCCAGCAGCTCGCTGGACAGAAAGAACACTGAAGCTTTCTTT.